These 8 T cell receptor beta chains were all obtained from the same sample, sequenced in a study of early T cells in non-severe SARS-CoV-2 infection. Each CDR3 protein is one row after TCRdb ran MiXCR on the 5' RACE reads. Of 85,000 to 90,000 distinct CDR3 sequences detected, approximately 15% appear once; the ten largest clones hold roughly 7%. Sequenced input: whole blood. All receptors come from an adult who was a healthcare worker with PCR-confirmed SARS-CoV-2 infection or an uninfected control (not recorded which).

The table lists this clonotype with a few counts. The chain combines TRBV6-4 with TRBJ2-7; 9 nucleotides match TRBD2. The germline V gene encodes CDR1 MRHNA and CDR2 SNTAGT. V dropped 0 bases and J dropped 6; count of bases not matched to a gene: 12. This CDR3 has 17 amino acids. The CDR3 is CASSDSMREGPPGEQYF. The CDR3 region has the DNA TGTGCCAGCAGTGACTCGATGCGGGAGGGCCCTCCGGGCGAGCAGTACTTC.

This clonotype appeared many times. The chain uses TRBV13 and TRBJ1-1, with TRBD1 matching 7 bases. Germline-derived CDR1 and CDR2 are PRHDT and FYEKMQ (reference sequence). After removal of 7 bases from V and 3 bases from J, the junction contained 8 bases not matched to a gene. The CDR3 runs 14 residues. The CDR3 protein is CASTQGVVHTEAFF. As DNA, the CDR3 is TGTGCCAGCACCCAGGGGGTCGTCCACACTGAAGCTTTCTTT.

Ten or more counts support this clonotype. The chain employs TRBV15 and TRBJ2-7; D might be TRBD1 (6 bases). The CDR3 is 14 residues long. Trimming removed 0 bases at V and 5 bases at J, with 11 bases between. Per germline, CDR1 LNHNV and CDR2 YYDKDF (reference sequence). The CDR3 region has the DNA TGTGCCACCAGCAGAGAACAGGGATACGACGAGCAGTACTTC. Translation gives CATSREQGYDEQYF.

V gene TRBV7-3 combines with J gene TRBJ2-3; D possibly matches TRBD1 or TRBD2 (6 bases each). This CDR3 comprises 14 residues. In germline, CDR1 is SGHTA, CDR2 FQGTGA. Trimming took 3 bases from V and 3 from J, leaving 10 bases between them. CDR3 loop: CASSFQGRTDTQYF. The CDR3 DNA reads TGTGCCAGCAGCTTTCAGGGGAGGACAGATACGCAGTATTTT.

This clonotype appeared a few times. The chain carries TRBV28 and TRBJ2-7, with a possible D match to TRBD2 (6 bases). Germline assignment: CDR1 MDHEN and CDR2 SYDVKM. V gave up 6 bases and J gave up 6 bases, with 21 bases separating them. The CDR3 loop spans 15 amino acids. CDR3 sequence: CASSPIADGRSEQYF. In nucleotides, the CDR3 is TGTGCCAGCAGCCCCATAGCGGACGGCCGCAGCGAGCAGTACTTC.

This clonotype was seen ten or more times. V and J are TRBV6-1 and TRBJ1-5; D is possibly TRBD1 (6 bases). The V end lost 0 bases, the J end lost 10 bases, and 16 bases lay between the germline ends. Germline lookup yields CDR1 MNHNS and CDR2 SASEGT. This CDR3 has 15 residues. CDR3 residues: CASSEALDWGLPQHF. CDR3 coding DNA: TGTGCCAGCAGTGAAGCGCTGGACTGGGGGCTCCCCCAGCATTTT.

This clonotype occurred a few times. This chain connects TRBV11-3 to TRBJ2-7; 8 bases align to TRBD2. Germline V gene data show CDR1 as SGHNT and CDR2 as YENEEA. This CDR3 contains 16 residues. V was pared by 2 bases and J by 2 bases, with 8 bases of the junction left unmatched. The CDR3 spells CASSLSGGAGPYEQYF. The CDR3 bases are TGTGCCAGCAGCTTATCCGGGGGGGCCGGCCCCTACGAGCAGTACTTC.

The chain joins TRBV27 to TRBJ2-3; maybe TRBD2 (5 bases). The germline V and J ends were trimmed by 3 bases and 6 bases, with 10 bases remaining between them. The CDR3 is made up of 13 amino acids. Germline lookup yields CDR1 MNHEY and CDR2 SMNVEV (reference sequence). Written as DNA, the CDR3 is TGTGCCAGCAGTTTCCATACTAGGGATACGCAGTATTTT. Its translation: CASSFHTRDTQYF.